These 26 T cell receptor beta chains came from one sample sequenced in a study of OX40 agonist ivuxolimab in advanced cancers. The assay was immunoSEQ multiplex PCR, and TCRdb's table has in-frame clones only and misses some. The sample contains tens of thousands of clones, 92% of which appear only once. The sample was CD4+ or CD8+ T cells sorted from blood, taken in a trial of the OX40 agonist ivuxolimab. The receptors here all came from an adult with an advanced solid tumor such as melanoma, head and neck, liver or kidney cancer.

The DNA of the CDR3 is TGTGCCAGCAGCTCATGGGACAGGGGTGTACATGAGCAGTTCTTC. Protein: CASSSWDRGVHEQFF. J is TRBJ2-1 and V is TRBV7-2; 10 bases line up with TRBD1. The CDR3 has 15 residues. From germline, CDR1 is SGHTA and CDR2 FQGNSA. V was pared by 4 bases and J by 8 bases, with 8 bases of the junction left unmatched. The full variable domain, its missing parts supplied by reference TRBV7-2 and TRBJ2-1, is GAGVSQSPSNKVTEKGKDVELRCDPISGHTALYWYRQSLGQGLEFLIYFQGNSAPDKSGLPSDRFSAERTGGSVSTLTIQRTQQEDSAVYLCASSSWDRGVHEQFFGPGTRLTVL.

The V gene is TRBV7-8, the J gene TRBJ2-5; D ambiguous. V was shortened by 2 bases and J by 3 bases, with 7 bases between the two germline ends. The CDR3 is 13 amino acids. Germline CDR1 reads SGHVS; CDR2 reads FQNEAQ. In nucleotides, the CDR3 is TGTGCCAGCAGCTTACCCCAGGAAGAGACCCAGTACTTC. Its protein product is CASSLPQEETQYF. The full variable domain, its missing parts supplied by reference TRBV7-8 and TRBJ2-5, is GAGVSQSPRYKVAKRGQDVALRCDPISGHVSLFWYQQALGQGPEFLTYFQNEAQLDKSGLPSDRFFAERPEGSVSTLKIQRTQQEDSAVYLCASSLPQEETQYFGPGTRLLVL.

CDR3 in amino acids: CASSPGTSGRGTYEQYF. CDR3 sequence (DNA): TGCGCCAGCAGCCCGGGGACTAGCGGAAGGGGTACGTACGAGCAGTACTTC. The rearrangement uses TRBV10-1 and TRBJ2-7, with TRBD2 matching 11 bases. Unmatched junction bases numbered 14, after V lost 6 bases and J lost 4 bases. In germline, CDR1 is WNHNN, CDR2 SYGVQD (reference sequence). The CDR3 is 17 amino acids.

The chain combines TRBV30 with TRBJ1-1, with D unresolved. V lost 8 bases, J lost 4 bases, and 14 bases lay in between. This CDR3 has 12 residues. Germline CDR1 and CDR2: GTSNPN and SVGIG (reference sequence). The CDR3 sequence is CASRYGATEAFF. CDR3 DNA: TGTGCCAGCCGATACGGTGCCACTGAAGCTTTCTTT.

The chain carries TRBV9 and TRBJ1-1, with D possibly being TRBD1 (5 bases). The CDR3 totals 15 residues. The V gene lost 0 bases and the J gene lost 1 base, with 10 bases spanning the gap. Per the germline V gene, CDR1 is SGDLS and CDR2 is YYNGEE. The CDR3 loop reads CASSVAPGGNTEAFF. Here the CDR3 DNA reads TGTGCCAGCAGCGTAGCCCCTGGGGGGAACACTGAAGCTTTCTTT.

CDR3 DNA: TGTGCCAGTAGTATTGGGAACAGGGGAAGGATGAACACTGAAGCTTTCTTT. Its translation: CASSIGNRGRMNTEAFF. V and J are TRBV19 and TRBJ1-1, with 7 bases aligning to TRBD1. Germline CDR1 is LNHDA and CDR2 is SQIVND (reference sequence). V lost 3 bases to trimming and J lost 0 bases; unmatched junction nucleotides: 10. CDR3 size: 17 residues.

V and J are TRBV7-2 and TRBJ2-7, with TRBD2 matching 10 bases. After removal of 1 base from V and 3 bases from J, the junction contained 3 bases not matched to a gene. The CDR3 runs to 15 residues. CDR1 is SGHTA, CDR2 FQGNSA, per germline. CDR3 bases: TGTGCCAGCAGCTTAGGGGGGACTAGCGTCTACGAGCAGTACTTC. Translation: CASSLGGTSVYEQYF.

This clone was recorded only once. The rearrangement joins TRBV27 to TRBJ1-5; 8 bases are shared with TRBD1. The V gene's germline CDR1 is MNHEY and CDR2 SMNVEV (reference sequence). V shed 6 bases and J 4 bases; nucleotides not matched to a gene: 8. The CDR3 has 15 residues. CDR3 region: CASRWTGIENQPQHF. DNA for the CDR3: TGTGCCAGCAGGTGGACAGGGATCGAAAATCAGCCCCAGCATTTT.

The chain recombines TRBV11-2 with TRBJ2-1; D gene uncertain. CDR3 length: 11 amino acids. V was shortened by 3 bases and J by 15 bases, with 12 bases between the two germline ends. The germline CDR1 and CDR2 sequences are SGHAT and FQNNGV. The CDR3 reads CASSFRKGWFF. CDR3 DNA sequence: TGTGCCAGCAGCTTTAGGAAGGGATGGTTCTTC. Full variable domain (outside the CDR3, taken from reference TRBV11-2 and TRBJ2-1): EAGVAQSPRYKIIEKRQSVAFWCNPISGHATLYWYQQILGQGPKLLIQFQNNGVVDDSQLPKDRFSAERLKGVDSTLKIQPAKLEDSAVYLCASSFRKGWFFGPGTRLTVL.

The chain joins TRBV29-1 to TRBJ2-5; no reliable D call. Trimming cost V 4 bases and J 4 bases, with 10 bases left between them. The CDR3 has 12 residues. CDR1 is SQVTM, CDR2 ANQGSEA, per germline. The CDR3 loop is CSVGKAGETQYF. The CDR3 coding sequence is TGCAGCGTTGGTAAGGCCGGAGAGACCCAGTACTTC.

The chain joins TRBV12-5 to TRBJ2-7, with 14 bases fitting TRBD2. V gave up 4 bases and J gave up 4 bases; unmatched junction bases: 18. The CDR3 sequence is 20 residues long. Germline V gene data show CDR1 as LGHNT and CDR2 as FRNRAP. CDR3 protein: CASGSRQGPGLAGGGYEQYF. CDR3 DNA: TGTGCTAGTGGTTCCCGACAGGGCCCCGGACTAGCGGGAGGTGGGTACGAGCAGTACTTC.

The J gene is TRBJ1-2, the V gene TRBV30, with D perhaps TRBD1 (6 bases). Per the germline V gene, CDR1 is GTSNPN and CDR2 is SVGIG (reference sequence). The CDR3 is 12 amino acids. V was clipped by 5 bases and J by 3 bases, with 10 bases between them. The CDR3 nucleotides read TGTGCCTGGGACACAGGGTACTATGGCTACACCTTC. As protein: CAWDTGYYGYTF.

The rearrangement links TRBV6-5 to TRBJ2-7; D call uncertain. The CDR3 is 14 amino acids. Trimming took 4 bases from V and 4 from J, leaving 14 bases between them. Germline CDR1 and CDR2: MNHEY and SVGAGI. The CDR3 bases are TGTGCCAGCAGTTCTGGCTACAGCTATTACGAGCAGTACTTC. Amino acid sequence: CASSSGYSYYEQYF.

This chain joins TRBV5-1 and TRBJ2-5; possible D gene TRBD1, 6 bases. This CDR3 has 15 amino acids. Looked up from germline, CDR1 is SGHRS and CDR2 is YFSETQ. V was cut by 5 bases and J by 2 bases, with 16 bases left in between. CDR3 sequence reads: CASSNAMDRQETQYF. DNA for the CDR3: TGCGCCAGCAGTAACGCCATGGACAGACAAGAGACCCAGTACTTC.

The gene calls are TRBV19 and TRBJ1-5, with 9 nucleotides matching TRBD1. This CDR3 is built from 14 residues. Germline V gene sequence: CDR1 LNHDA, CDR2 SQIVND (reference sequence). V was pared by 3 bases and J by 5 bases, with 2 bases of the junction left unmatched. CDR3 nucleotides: TGTGCCAGTAGTATCGGGACAGGGTATCAGCCCCAGCATTTT. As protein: CASSIGTGYQPQHF.

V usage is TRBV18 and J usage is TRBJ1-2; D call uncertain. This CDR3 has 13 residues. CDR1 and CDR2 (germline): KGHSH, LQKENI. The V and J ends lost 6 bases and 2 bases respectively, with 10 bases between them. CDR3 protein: CASSETDNYGYTF. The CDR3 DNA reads TGTGCCAGCTCCGAAACAGACAACTATGGCTACACCTTC.

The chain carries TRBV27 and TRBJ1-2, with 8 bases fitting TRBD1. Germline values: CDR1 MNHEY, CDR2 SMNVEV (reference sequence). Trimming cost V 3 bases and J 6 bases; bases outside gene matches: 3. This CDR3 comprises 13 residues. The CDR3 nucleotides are TGTGCCAGCAGTTTTTCAGGGGGCAATGGCTACACCTTC. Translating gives CASSFSGGNGYTF.

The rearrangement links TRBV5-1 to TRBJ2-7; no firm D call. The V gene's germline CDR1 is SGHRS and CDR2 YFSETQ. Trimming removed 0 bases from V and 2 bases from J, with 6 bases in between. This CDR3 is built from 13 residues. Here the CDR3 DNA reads TGCGCCAGCAGCTTGGAGGTCCCCTACGAGCAGTACTTC. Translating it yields CASSLEVPYEQYF.

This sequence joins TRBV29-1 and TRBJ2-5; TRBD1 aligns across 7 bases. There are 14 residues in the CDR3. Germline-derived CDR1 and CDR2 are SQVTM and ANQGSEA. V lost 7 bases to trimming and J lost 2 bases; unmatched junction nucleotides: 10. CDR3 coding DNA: TGCAGCGCCCCACAGGGGTTCTGGCAAGAGACCCAGTACTTC. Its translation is CSAPQGFWQETQYF.

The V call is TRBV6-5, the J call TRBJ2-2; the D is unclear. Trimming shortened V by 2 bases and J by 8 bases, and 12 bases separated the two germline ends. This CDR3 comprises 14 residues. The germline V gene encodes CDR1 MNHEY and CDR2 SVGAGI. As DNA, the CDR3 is TGTGCCAGCAGTTACCCGACTGTCGGGGGGGAGCTGTTTTTT. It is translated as CASSYPTVGGELFF.

This CDR3 reads CASSWTSGGILYNEQFF. Here the CDR3 DNA reads TGCGCCAGCAGCTGGACTAGCGGGGGAATCCTATACAATGAGCAGTTCTTC. The chain employs TRBV5-1 and TRBJ2-1, with TRBD2 identical over 13 bases. The ends lost 3 bases at V and 4 bases at J; junction bases unmatched: 7. The CDR3 runs to 17 residues. Germline lookup yields CDR1 SGHRS and CDR2 YFSETQ.

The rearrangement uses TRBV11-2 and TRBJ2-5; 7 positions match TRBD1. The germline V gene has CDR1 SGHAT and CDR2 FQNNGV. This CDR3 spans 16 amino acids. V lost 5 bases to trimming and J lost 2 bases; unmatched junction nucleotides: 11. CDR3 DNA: TGTGCCAGCAGCCCTTTTACAGGGGCCCTTCAAGAGACCCAGTACTTC. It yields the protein CASSPFTGALQETQYF.

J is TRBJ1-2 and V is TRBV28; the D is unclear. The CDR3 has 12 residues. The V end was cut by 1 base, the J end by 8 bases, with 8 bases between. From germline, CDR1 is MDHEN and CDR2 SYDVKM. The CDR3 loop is CASSLSGVGYTF. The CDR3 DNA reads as TGTGCCAGCAGTTTATCTGGGGTAGGCTACACCTTC.

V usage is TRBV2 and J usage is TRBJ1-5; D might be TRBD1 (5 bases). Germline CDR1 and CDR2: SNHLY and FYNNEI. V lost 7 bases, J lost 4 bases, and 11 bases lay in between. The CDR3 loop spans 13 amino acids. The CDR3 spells CASNPWGNQPQHF. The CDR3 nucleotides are TGTGCCAGCAATCCTTGGGGGAATCAGCCCCAGCATTTT.

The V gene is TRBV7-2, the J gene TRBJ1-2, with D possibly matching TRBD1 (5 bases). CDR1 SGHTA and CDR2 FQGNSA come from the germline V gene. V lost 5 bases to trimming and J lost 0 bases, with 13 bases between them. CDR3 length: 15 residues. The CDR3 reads CASSAVAGANYGYTF. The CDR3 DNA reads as TGTGCCAGCAGCGCGGTAGCGGGGGCTAACTATGGCTACACCTTC.

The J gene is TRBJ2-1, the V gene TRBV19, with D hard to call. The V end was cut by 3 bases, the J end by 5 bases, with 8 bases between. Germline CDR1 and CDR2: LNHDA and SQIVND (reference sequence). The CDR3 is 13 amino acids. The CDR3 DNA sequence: TGTGCCAGTAGTATCCTCGCGAACAATGAGCAGTTCTTC. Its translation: CASSILANNEQFF.